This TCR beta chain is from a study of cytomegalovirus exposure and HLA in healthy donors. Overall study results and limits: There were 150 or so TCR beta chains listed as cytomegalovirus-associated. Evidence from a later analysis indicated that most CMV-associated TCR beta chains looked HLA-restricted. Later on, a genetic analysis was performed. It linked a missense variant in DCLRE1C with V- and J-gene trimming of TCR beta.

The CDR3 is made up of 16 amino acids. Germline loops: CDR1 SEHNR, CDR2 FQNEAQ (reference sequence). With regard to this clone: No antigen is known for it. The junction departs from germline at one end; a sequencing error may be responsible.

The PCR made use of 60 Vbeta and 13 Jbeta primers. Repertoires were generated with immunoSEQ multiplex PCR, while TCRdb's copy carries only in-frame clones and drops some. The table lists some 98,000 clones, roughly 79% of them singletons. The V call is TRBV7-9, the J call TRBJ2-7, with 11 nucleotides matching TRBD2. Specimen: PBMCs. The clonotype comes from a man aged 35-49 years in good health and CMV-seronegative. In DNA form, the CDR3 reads TGTTCCAGCAGCTCAACTACTAGCGGGAGCGGCTACGAGCAGTACTTC. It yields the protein CSSSSTTSGSGYEQYF.